These 8 T cell receptor beta chains share one sample of origin, sequenced in a study of T cells expressing NK-cell markers. TCRdb reworked the 5' RACE reads into one entry per CDR3 protein, no DNA. The sample has 250,000 to 300,000 distinct CDR3 sequences. Sequencing used blood T cells: a sorted CD56 or NKG2C T cell subset, CD4+ or CD8+ T cells, or bulk PBMC T cells (not recorded which). Every receptor here comes from a man aged 18 to 30 in good health.

V and J are TRBV7-9 and TRBJ2-7; TCRdb lists TRBD2, though no DNA is available to test this call. CDR3 length: 15 amino acids. Germline V gives CDR1 SEHNR, CDR2 FQNEAQ (reference sequence). This chain's CDR3 is CASSRGTSGSYEQYF. The full variable domain, its missing parts supplied by reference TRBV7-9 and TRBJ2-7, is DTGVSQNPRHKITKRGQNVTFRCDPISEHNRLYWYRQTLGQGPEFLTYFQNEAQLEKSRLLSDRFSAERPKGSFSTLEIQRTEQGDSAMYLCASSRGTSGSYEQYFGPGTRLTVT.

The chain uses TRBV10-3 and TRBJ2-3; without DNA, the TCRdb call of TRBD1 cannot be checked. This CDR3 spans 15 amino acids. Germline V gene lookup returns CDR1 ENHRY and CDR2 SYGVKD. This CDR3 is CAISETGTGSDTQYF.

The rearrangement uses TRBV15 and TRBJ2-1. Per the germline V gene, CDR1 is LNHNV and CDR2 is YYDKDF (reference sequence). The CDR3 runs 13 residues. The chain's CDR3 is CATSRGNYNEQFF.

The chain employs TRBV7-2 and TRBJ2-2. The CDR3 loop spans 15 amino acids. The germline V gene encodes CDR1 SGHTA and CDR2 FQGNSA. The CDR3 sequence is CASSFRIERTGELFF.

The chain joins TRBV5-1 to TRBJ2-5; TCRdb reports TRBD2, a call that lacks DNA to check it against. In germline, CDR1 is SGHRS, CDR2 YFSETQ. The CDR3 has 13 residues. The CDR3 region is CASRVAGGETQYF.

The genes are TRBV24-1 and TRBJ2-1; absent DNA, TCRdb's TRBD1 call cannot be checked. The CDR3 has 15 residues. The germline V gene encodes CDR1 KGHDR and CDR2 SFDVKD. CDR3 protein: CATSSPRTGYNEQFF.

V is TRBV12-3 or TRBV12-4 and J is TRBJ2-1; TCRdb's D call of TRBD1 is untestable without DNA. The CDR3 length is 15 residues. CDR3 sequence reads: CASRRDRGSSNEQFF.

V and J are TRBV12-3 or TRBV12-4 and TRBJ2-3. This CDR3 is 15 amino acids long. This chain's CDR3 is CASSLGPLTTDTQYF.